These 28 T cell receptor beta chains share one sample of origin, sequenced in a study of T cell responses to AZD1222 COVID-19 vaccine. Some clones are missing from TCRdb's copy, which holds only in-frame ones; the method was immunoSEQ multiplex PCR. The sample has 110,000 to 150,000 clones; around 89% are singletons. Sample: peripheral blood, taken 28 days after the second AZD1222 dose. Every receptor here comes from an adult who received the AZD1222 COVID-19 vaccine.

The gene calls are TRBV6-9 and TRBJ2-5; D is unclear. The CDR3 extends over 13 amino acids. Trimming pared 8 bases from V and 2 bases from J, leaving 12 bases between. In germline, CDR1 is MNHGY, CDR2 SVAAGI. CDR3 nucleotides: TGTGCCAGCGAAGATTATGCACAAGAGACCCAGTACTTC. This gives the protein CASEDYAQETQYF.

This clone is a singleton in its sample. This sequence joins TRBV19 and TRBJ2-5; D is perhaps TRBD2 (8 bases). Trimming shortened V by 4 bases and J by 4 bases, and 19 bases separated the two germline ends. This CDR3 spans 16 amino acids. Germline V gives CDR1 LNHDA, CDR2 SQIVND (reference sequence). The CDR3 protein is CASSTDPGRGRETQYF. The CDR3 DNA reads TGTGCCAGTAGTACAGACCCCGGGAGGGGGCGAGAGACCCAGTACTTC.

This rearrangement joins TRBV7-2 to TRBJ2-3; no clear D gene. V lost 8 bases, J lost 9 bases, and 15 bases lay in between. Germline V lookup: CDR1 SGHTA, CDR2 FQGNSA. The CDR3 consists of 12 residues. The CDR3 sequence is CASRDPGLTQYF. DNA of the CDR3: TGTGCCAGCCGCGACCCCGGCTTGACGCAGTATTTT.

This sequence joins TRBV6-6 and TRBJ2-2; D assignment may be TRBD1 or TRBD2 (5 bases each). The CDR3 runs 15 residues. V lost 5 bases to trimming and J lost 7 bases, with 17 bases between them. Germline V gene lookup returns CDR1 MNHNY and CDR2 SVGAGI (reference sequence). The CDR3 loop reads CASSRSSTAVGELFF. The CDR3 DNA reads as TGTGCCAGCAGTCGCTCTTCGACAGCGGTCGGGGAGCTGTTTTTT.

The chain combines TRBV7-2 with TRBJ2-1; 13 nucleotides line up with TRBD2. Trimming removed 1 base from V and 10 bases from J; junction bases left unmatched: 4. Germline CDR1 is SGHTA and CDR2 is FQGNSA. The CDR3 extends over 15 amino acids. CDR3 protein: CASSLGLAGGEEQFF. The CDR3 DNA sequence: TGTGCCAGCAGCTTAGGACTAGCGGGGGGTGAGGAGCAGTTCTTC.

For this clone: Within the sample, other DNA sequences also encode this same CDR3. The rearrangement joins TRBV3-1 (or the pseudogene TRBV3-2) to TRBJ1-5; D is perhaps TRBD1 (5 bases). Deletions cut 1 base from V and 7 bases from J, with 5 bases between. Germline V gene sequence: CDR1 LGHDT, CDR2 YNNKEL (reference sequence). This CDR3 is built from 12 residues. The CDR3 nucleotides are TGTGCCAGCAGCCAAGGGGGGCAGCCCCAGCATTTT. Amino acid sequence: CASSQGGQPQHF.

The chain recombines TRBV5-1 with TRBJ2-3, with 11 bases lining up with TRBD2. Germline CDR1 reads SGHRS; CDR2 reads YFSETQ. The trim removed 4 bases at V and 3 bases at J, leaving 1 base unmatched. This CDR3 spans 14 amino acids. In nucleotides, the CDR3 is TGCGCCAGCAGCCGGACTAGCGGGACAGATACGCAGTATTTT. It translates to CASSRTSGTDTQYF. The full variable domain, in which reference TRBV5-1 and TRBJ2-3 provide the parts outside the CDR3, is KAGVTQTPRYLIKTRGQQVTLSCSPISGHRSVSWYQQTPGQGLQFLFEYFSETQRNKGNFPGRFSGRQFSNSRSEMNVSTLELGDSALYLCASSRTSGTDTQYFGPGTRLTVL.

As DNA, the CDR3 is TGTGCCAGCAGCTCCGCTAGCACAGATACGCAGTATTTT. Its protein product is CASSSASTDTQYF. The chain couples TRBV5-8 to TRBJ2-3; D unresolved. The germline V gene has CDR1 SGHTS and CDR2 YDEGEE. V gave up 3 bases and J gave up 0 bases, with 5 bases separating them. The CDR3 length is 13 residues.

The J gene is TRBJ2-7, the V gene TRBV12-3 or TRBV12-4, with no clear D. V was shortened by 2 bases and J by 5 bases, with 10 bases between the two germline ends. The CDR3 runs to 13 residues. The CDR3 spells CASSLWSSDEQYF. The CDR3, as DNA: TGTGCCAGCAGTTTATGGAGCAGCGACGAGCAGTACTTC.

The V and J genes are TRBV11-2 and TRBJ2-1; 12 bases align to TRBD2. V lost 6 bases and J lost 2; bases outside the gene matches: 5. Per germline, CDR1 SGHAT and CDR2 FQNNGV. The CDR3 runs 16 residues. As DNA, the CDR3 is TGTGCCAGCAGGGACACTAGCGGGGGGCCCTACAATGAGCAGTTCTTC. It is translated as CASRDTSGGPYNEQFF.

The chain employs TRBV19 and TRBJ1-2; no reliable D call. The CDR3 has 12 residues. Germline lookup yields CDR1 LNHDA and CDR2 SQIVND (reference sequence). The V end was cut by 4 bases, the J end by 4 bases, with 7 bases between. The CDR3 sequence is CASSTRTYGYTF. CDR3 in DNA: TGTGCCAGTAGTACTCGCACCTATGGCTACACCTTC.

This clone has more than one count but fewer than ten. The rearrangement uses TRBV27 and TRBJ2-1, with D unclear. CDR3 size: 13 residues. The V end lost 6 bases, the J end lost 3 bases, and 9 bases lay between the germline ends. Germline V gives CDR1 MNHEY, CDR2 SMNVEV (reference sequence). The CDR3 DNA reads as TGTGCCAGCAGGGATGGAATCTACAATGAGCAGTTCTTC. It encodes CASRDGIYNEQFF.

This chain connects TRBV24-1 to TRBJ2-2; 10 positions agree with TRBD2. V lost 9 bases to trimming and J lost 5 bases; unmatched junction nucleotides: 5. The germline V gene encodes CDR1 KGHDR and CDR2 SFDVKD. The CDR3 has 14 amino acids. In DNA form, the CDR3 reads TGTGCCACCGGACCAGCGGGGGGGACCGGGGAGCTGTTTTTT. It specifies CATGPAGGTGELFF.

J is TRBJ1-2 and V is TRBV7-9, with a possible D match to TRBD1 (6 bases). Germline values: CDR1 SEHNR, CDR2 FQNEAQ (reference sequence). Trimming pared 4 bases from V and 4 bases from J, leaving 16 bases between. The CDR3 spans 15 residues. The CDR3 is CASSSGGLGAYGYTF. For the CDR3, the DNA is TGTGCCAGCAGCTCTGGGGGGCTGGGGGCCTATGGCTACACCTTC.

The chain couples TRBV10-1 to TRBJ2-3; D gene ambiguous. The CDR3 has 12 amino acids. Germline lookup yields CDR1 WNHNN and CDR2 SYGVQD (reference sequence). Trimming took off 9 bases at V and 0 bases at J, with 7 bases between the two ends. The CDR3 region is CASAYSTDTQYF. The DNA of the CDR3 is TGCGCCAGTGCCTATAGCACAGATACGCAGTATTTT.

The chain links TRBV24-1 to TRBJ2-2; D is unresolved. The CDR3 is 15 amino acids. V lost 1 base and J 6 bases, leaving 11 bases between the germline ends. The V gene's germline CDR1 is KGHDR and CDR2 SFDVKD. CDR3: CATSDLGLGAGELFF. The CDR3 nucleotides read TGTGCCACCAGTGATTTAGGTCTCGGCGCCGGGGAGCTGTTTTTT.

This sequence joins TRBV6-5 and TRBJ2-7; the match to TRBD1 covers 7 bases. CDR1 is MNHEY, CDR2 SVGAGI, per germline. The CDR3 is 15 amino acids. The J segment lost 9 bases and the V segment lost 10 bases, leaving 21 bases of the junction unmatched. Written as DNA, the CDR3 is TGTGCCACGAGTAGGTCGGGACAGATTCCTACGGGGCAGTACTTC. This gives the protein CATSRSGQIPTGQYF.

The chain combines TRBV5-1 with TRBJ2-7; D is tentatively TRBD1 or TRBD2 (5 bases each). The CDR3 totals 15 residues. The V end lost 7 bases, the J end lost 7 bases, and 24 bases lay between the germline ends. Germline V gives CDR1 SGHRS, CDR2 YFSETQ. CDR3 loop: CASGVSVRDVGEQYF. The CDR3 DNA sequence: TGCGCCAGCGGCGTTTCTGTCAGGGACGTTGGGGAGCAGTACTTC.

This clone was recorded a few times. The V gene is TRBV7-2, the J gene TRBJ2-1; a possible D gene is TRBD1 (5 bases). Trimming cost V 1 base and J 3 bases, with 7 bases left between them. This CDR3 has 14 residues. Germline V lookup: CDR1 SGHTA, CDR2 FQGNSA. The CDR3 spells CASSLGRVYNEQFF. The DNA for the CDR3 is TGTGCCAGCAGCTTAGGCAGGGTCTACAATGAGCAGTTCTTC.

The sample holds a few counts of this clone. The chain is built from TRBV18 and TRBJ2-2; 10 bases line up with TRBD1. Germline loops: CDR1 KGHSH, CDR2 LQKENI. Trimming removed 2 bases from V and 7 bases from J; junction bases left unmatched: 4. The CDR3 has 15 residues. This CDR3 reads CASSPVTGGDGELFF. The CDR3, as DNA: TGTGCCAGCTCACCAGTGACAGGGGGCGACGGGGAGCTGTTTTTT. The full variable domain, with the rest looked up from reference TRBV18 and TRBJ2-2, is NAGVMQNPRHLVRRRGQEARLRCSPMKGHSHVYWYRQLPEEGLKFMVYLQKENIIDESGMPKERFSAEFPKEGPSILRIQQVVRGDSAAYFCASSPVTGGDGELFFGEGSRLTVL.

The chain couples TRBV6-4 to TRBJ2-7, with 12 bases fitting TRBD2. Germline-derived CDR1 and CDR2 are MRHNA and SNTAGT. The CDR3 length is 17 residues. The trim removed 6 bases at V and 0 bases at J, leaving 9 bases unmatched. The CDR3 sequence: CASRGFGLAGYSYEQYF. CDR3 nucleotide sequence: TGTGCCAGCAGGGGATTCGGACTAGCGGGATACTCCTACGAGCAGTACTTC.

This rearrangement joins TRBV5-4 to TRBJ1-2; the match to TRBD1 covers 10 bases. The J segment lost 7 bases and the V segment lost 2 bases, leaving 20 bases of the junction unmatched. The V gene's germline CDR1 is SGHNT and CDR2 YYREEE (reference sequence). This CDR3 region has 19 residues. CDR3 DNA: TGTGCCAGCAGCTTTCTTATCCGGGACAGGGGAAGGTCTTATGGTGGCTACACCTTC. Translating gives CASSFLIRDRGRSYGGYTF.

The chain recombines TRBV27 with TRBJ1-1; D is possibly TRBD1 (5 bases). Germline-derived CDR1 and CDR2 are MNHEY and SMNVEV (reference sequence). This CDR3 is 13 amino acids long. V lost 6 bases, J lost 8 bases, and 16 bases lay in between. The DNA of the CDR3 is TGTGCCAGCAGAGGCGGAGGGGAGGTCGAAGCTTTCTTT. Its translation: CASRGGGEVEAFF.

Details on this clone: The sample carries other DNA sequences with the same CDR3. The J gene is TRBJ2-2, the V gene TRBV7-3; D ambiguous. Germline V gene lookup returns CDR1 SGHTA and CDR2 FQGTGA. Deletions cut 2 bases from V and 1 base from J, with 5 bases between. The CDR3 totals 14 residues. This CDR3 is CASSLRQNTGELFF. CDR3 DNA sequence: TGTGCCAGCAGCTTACGGCAGAACACCGGGGAGCTGTTTTTT.

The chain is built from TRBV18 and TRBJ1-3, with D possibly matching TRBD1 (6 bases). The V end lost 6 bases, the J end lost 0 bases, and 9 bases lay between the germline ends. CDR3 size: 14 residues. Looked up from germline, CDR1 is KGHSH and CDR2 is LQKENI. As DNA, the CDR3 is TGTGCCAGCTCTGTACAGGGCTCTGGAAACACCATATATTTT. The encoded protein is CASSVQGSGNTIYF.

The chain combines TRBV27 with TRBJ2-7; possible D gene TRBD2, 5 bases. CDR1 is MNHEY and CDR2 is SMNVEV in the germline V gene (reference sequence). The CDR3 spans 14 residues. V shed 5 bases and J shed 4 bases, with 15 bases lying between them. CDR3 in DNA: TGTGCCAGCAGTCCCTCGGCCGGGGTGTACGAGCAGTACTTC. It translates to CASSPSAGVYEQYF.

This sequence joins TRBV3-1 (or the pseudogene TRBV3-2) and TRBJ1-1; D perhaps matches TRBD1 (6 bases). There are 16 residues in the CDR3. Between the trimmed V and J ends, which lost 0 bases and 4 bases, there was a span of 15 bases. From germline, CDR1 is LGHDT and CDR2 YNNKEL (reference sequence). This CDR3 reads CASSQDSLGQFTEAFF. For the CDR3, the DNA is TGTGCCAGCAGCCAAGATTCCCTCGGACAGTTCACTGAAGCTTTCTTT.

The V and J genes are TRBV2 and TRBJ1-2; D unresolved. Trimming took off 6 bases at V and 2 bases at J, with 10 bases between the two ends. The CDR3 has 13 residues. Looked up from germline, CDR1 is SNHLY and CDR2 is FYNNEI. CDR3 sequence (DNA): TGTGCCAGCAGAAGGGATATCAACTATGGCTACACCTTC. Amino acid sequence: CASRRDINYGYTF.